This T cell receptor beta chain is from a study of blood T cell repertoires in COVID-19. The germline CDR1 and CDR2 sequences are SQVTM and ANQGSEA. This CDR3 region has 14 residues. J lost 4 bases, V lost 7 bases, and 11 bases had no gene match. Sequencing used immunoSEQ multiplex PCR; TCRdb keeps in-frame clones, though not all of them. Of about 200,000 clones in the sample, 80% to 90% were seen once. Sequencing was performed on PBMCs or T cells enriched from blood (not recorded which). The clonotype comes from a woman under 30 who had recovered from COVID-19. The chain carries TRBV29-1 and TRBJ1-2; 8 positions agree with TRBD1. The CDR3 sequence is CSADPDREGYGYTF. The CDR3 coding sequence is TGCAGCGCCGATCCGGACAGGGAAGGCTATGGCTACACCTTC.